Listed below are T cell receptor beta chains from one sample, sequenced in a study of identical twins. In TCRdb, the 5' RACE reads were re-called with MiXCR into one record per CDR3 protein. The sample records about 890,000 distinct CDR3 sequences, approximately 13% being singletons. This same sample was also part of a study on yellow fever vaccine responses in identical twins.

The sequenced material came from PBMCs. Receptor source: a woman under 30 in good health. Each CDR3 is given with its conserved first and last residue. Each record gives: CDR3 protein, CDR3 DNA, J gene, V gene, D gene, clone size, CDR3 length. A D gene is named only where the DNA matches it firmly. Expanded clones are given a class, and other clones once, few, many or no size at all.

CDR3 protein: CATSRDRPGGSDEQFF; CDR3 DNA: TGTGCCACCAGCAGAGATCGGCCAGGGGGCAGCGATGAGCAGTTCTTC; J gene: TRBJ2-1; V gene: TRBV15; D gene: TRBD1; clone size: few; CDR3 length: 16
CDR3 protein: CASTLGTSGRAQETQYF; CDR3 DNA: TGTGCCAGCACATTGGGTACTAGCGGGAGGGCCCAAGAGACCCAGTACTTC; J gene: TRBJ2-5; V gene: TRBV2; D gene: TRBD2; clone size: NA; CDR3 length: 17
CDR3 protein: CASSSGMLGVSGELFF; CDR3 DNA: TGTGCCAGCAGTTCTGGGATGCTAGGGGTCTCCGGGGAGCTGTTTTTT; J gene: TRBJ2-2; V gene: TRBV28; D gene: NA; clone size: many; CDR3 length: 16
CDR3 protein: CASSSRTARQETQYF; CDR3 DNA: TGTGCCAGCAGTTCCCGGACTGCCAGACAAGAGACCCAGTACTTC; J gene: TRBJ2-5; V gene: TRBV2; D gene: NA; clone size: NA; CDR3 length: 15
CDR3 protein: CASSGRGNKTNYYGYTF; CDR3 DNA: TGTGCCAGCAGCGGAAGGGGAAATAAGACAAACTACTATGGCTACACCTTC; J gene: TRBJ1-2; V gene: TRBV3-1; D gene: NA; clone size: NA; CDR3 length: 17
CDR3 protein: CASSLEAGGKNEQFF; CDR3 DNA: TGCGCCAGCAGCTTGGAAGCGGGGGGGAAAAATGAGCAGTTCTTC; J gene: TRBJ2-1; V gene: TRBV5-1; D gene: TRBD2; clone size: NA; CDR3 length: 15
CDR3 protein: CSVEDRSGKRNTEAFF; CDR3 DNA: TGCAGCGTTGAAGATCGATCAGGGAAGAGGAACACTGAAGCTTTCTTT; J gene: TRBJ1-1; V gene: TRBV29-1; D gene: NA; clone size: many; CDR3 length: 16
CDR3 protein: CASSLNSEPYNEQFF; CDR3 DNA: TGTGCCAGCAGCTTAAATAGCGAGCCTTACAATGAGCAGTTCTTC; J gene: TRBJ2-1; V gene: TRBV7-3; D gene: NA; clone size: many; CDR3 length: 15
CDR3 protein: CSATTGARKDYNEQFF; CDR3 DNA: TGCAGTGCTACAACGGGAGCGAGAAAAGACTACAATGAGCAGTTCTTC; J gene: TRBJ2-1; V gene: TRBV20-1; D gene: NA; clone size: NA; CDR3 length: 16
CDR3 protein: CASSPQLSGESYNEQFF; CDR3 DNA: TGTGCCAGCAGCCCACAGCTTTCGGGAGAATCCTACAATGAGCAGTTCTTC; J gene: TRBJ2-1; V gene: TRBV7-3; D gene: NA; clone size: NA; CDR3 length: 17
CDR3 protein: CASSPGRESSQHF; CDR3 DNA: TGTGCCAGCAGCCCGGGGAGAGAATCTTCCCAGCATTTT; J gene: TRBJ1-5; V gene: TRBV7-9; D gene: NA; clone size: many; CDR3 length: 13
CDR3 protein: CASSREGGANTEAFF; CDR3 DNA: TGTGCCAGCAGCCGCGAGGGGGGGGCGAACACTGAAGCTTTCTTT; J gene: TRBJ1-1; V gene: TRBV7-8; D gene: NA; clone size: NA; CDR3 length: 15
CDR3 protein: CAIREGQETQYF; CDR3 DNA: TGTGCCATCAGGGAGGGACAAGAGACCCAGTACTTC; J gene: TRBJ2-5; V gene: TRBV10-3; D gene: NA; clone size: few; CDR3 length: 12
CDR3 protein: CASSIAYGGSGSSYNEQFF; CDR3 DNA: TGTGCCAGTAGTATAGCCTATGGGGGTAGTGGAAGCTCCTACAATGAGCAGTTCTTC; J gene: TRBJ2-1; V gene: TRBV19; D gene: NA; clone size: NA; CDR3 length: 19
CDR3 protein: CAISAPGTLYNEQFF; CDR3 DNA: TGTGCCATCAGTGCCCCCGGGACACTCTACAATGAGCAGTTCTTC; J gene: TRBJ2-1; V gene: TRBV10-3; D gene: NA; clone size: few; CDR3 length: 15
CDR3 protein: CSARDRDRGKGYTQYF; CDR3 DNA: TGCAGTGCTAGAGATCGAGACAGGGGGAAAGGGTATACGCAGTATTTT; J gene: TRBJ2-3; V gene: TRBV20-1; D gene: TRBD1; clone size: many; CDR3 length: 16
CDR3 protein: CSVAGLAGEVDTQYF; CDR3 DNA: TGCAGCGTAGCGGGACTAGCGGGAGAAGTAGATACGCAGTATTTT; J gene: TRBJ2-3; V gene: TRBV29-1; D gene: TRBD2; clone size: few; CDR3 length: 15
CDR3 protein: CASSFSGPYNEQFF; CDR3 DNA: TGCGCCAGCAGCTTTAGCGGCCCCTACAATGAGCAGTTCTTC; J gene: TRBJ2-1; V gene: TRBV5-1; D gene: NA; clone size: many; CDR3 length: 14
CDR3 protein: CASSQEPGTSGANEQFF; CDR3 DNA: TGCGCCAGCAGCCAAGAACCCGGGACTAGCGGGGCCAATGAGCAGTTCTTC; J gene: TRBJ2-1; V gene: TRBV4-1; D gene: TRBD2; clone size: many; CDR3 length: 17
CDR3 protein: CAGGQTQETQYF; CDR3 DNA: TGTGCCGGCGGACAGACACAAGAGACCCAGTACTTC; J gene: TRBJ2-5; V gene: TRBV6-5; D gene: NA; clone size: few; CDR3 length: 12
CDR3 protein: CASSQATTGMEQYF; CDR3 DNA: TGTGCCAGCAGCCAGGCTACGACAGGGATGGAACAGTACTTC; J gene: TRBJ2-7; V gene: TRBV16; D gene: TRBD1; clone size: few; CDR3 length: 14
CDR3 protein: CASSQGLGPSSYEQYF; CDR3 DNA: TGCGCCAGCAGCCAAGGCCTTGGACCTTCTTCCTACGAGCAGTACTTC; J gene: TRBJ2-7; V gene: TRBV4-1; D gene: NA; clone size: few; CDR3 length: 16
CDR3 protein: CASSFMWGGDTQYF; CDR3 DNA: TGCGCCAGCAGCTTCATGTGGGGGGGGGATACGCAGTATTTT; J gene: TRBJ2-3; V gene: TRBV5-1; D gene: TRBD2; clone size: few; CDR3 length: 14
CDR3 protein: CASRSYRDTDTQYF; CDR3 DNA: TGCGCCAGCCGCTCCTACAGGGATACAGATACGCAGTATTTT; J gene: TRBJ2-3; V gene: TRBV5-1; D gene: NA; clone size: few; CDR3 length: 14
CDR3 protein: CASTRTGDEQFF; CDR3 DNA: TGCGCCAGCACCCGGACGGGGGATGAGCAGTTCTTC; J gene: TRBJ2-1; V gene: TRBV5-1; D gene: NA; clone size: many; CDR3 length: 12